This paragraph reports one T cell receptor (beta chain). Its antigen specificity is not known. No clone much larger than this one lies a single base away; base qualities are absent. The data derive from a study of blood T cell repertoires in COVID-19 (dated by TCRdb to the early 2020s). For context, the study as a whole: Samples covering the acute and convalescent phases of COVID-19 were provided by collaborators in the United States, Italy and Spain. The material from the prospective study consisted of cDNA or gDNA derived from T cells, B-cell-depleted T cells, or PBMCs. Subjects who had been exposed to COVID-19, were actively infected with it, or had recovered from it provided the deeply sampled blood TCRbeta repertoires that made up the dataset. A freely available public database, intended as a resource for researchers studying the immune response to SARS-CoV-2, is where the repertoires were released. Samples were obtained from the ongoing ImmuneRACE study (first 160 participants) and from approximately 1,200 subjects provided by 6 global collaborators. A de-identified subject ID, COVID-19 status, age in years and sex were almost always included in the sample metadata. Where available, HLA class I and class II types were taken from metadata supplied by the sample provider and were not determined by assay-based typing.

Trimming leaves V shorter by 8 bases and J shorter by 4 bases, with the junction holding 8 bases beyond the gene matches. The germline V gene supplies CDR1 SGHRS and CDR2 YFSETQ. Counted from cysteine to phenylalanine, this CDR3 has 14 amino acids. CDR3 DNA is the only sequence kept; it has 42 bases, read in frame from the first base. Each collaborating institution followed its own protocols to collect whole blood in K2EDTA tubes. For TCRbeta analysis, collaborator samples were shipped as frozen whole blood, as isolated PBMCs, or as DNA extracted from either sample type. What the work shows at the level of the full study, not this receptor alone: How much clinical and demographic metadata was included differed by source and by participant, and the metadata was provided uncurated.

The immunoSEQ Assay, a bias-controlled multiplex PCR, was used to amplify TCRbeta CDR3 regions from genomic DNA. The authors' pipeline ran thus. The number of nucleated cells in each sample was estimated by amplification of reference gene primers within the assay. Sequence reads were collapsed and filtered to measure the absolute abundance of every unique TCRbeta CDR3 rearrangement. Productive Simpson clonality was computed per sample as the square root of Simpson's diversity index over productive rearrangements. TCRdb limited this immuneACCESS table to in-frame rearrangements with V and J called. A share of clones is missing; checked studies link under half to unresolved V genes, and the rest is unexplained. The V and J calls and the clone size are those of that table, but D and trimming were determined from the DNA. This sample comprises 70,000 or so clones, 86% of them detected only once. Roughly 13% of the sample is held by the ten biggest clonotypes.

This sequence uses TRBV5-1 and TRBJ2-5, with TRBD1 identical over 10 junction bases. The sequenced sample consisted of peripheral blood. This clonotype was obtained from a woman aged 55-70 years with acute or convalescent COVID-19. The CDR3 loop reads CASTTGGGLETQYF. DNA sequence: TGCGCCAGTACGACAGGGGGCGGCTTAGAGACCCAGTACTTC.